The next 13 T cell receptor beta chains were all read from a single sample in a study of blood T cell repertoires in COVID-19. Profiled with immunoSEQ multiplex PCR; TCRdb holds only in-frame clones, not every one. This table has roughly 160,000 clones, 79% appearing once. The specimen was PBMCs or T cells enriched from blood (not recorded which). The receptors derive from a woman between 65 and 79 years old in a cohort exposed to, infected with or recovered from COVID-19 (not recorded which).

The chain links TRBV10-3 to TRBJ2-1; perhaps TRBD1 as D (5 bases). Germline CDR1 is ENHRY and CDR2 is SYGVKD. The CDR3 covers 12 residues. Trimming removed 4 bases from V and 6 bases from J, with 7 bases in between. The CDR3 loop reads CAISADSNEQFF. The DNA of the CDR3 is TGTGCCATCAGTGCAGACAGCAATGAGCAGTTCTTC.

The V gene is TRBV19, the J gene TRBJ1-5; tentatively, D is TRBD1 (6 bases). There are 14 residues in the CDR3. Trimming removed 9 bases at V and 1 base at J, with 13 bases between. The germline CDR1 and CDR2 sequences are LNHDA and SQIVND (reference sequence). CDR3 sequence: CASRGGGSNQPQHF. CDR3 DNA: TGTGCCAGCCGTGGGGGGGGCAGCAATCAGCCCCAGCATTTT.

The chain joins TRBV7-9 to TRBJ1-2; D unresolved. The ends were cut back, 4 bases at V and 2 bases at J, with 8 bases in the middle. CDR1 is SEHNR, CDR2 FQNEAQ, per germline (reference sequence). This CDR3 has 13 residues. CDR3 residues: CASSSNGNYGYTF. The CDR3 nucleotides read TGTGCCAGCAGCTCTAACGGGAACTATGGCTACACCTTC.

The rearrangement uses TRBV19 and TRBJ2-1; the match to TRBD2 covers 7 bases. Germline-derived CDR1 and CDR2 are LNHDA and SQIVND (reference sequence). The CDR3 contains 13 residues. The J segment lost 8 bases and the V segment lost 6 bases, leaving 7 bases of the junction unmatched. Here the CDR3 DNA reads TGTGCCAGTAGGGTGACTAGCAGGGATGAGCAGTTCTTC. It yields the protein CASRVTSRDEQFF.

J is TRBJ2-7 and V is TRBV7-9; TRBD1 might be the D (6 bases). V lost 3 bases and J lost 7, with 19 bases in between. This CDR3 contains 15 residues. Germline CDR1 reads SEHNR; CDR2 reads FQNEAQ (reference sequence). The CDR3 sequence is CASSFTGHQTGEQYF. The CDR3 nucleotides read TGTGCCAGCAGCTTTACGGGACATCAGACGGGTGAGCAGTACTTC.

The V gene is TRBV6-5, the J gene TRBJ2-2; tentative D call: TRBD1 (5 bases). This CDR3 has 14 amino acids. Looked up from germline, CDR1 is MNHEY and CDR2 is SVGAGI. V lost 6 bases, J lost 4 bases, and 12 bases lay in between. The CDR3 loop is CASRTGQGTGELFF. CDR3 sequence (DNA): TGTGCCAGCAGAACCGGGCAGGGCACCGGGGAGCTGTTTTTT.

The V gene is TRBV7-9, the J gene TRBJ2-3; 7 bases fit TRBD2. Germline V gives CDR1 SEHNR, CDR2 FQNEAQ (reference sequence). V lost 0 bases, J lost 5 bases, and 5 bases stayed unmatched. This CDR3 spans 15 amino acids. The CDR3 loop is CASSLAEAGEDTQYF. The CDR3, as DNA: TGTGCCAGCAGCTTAGCGGAGGCGGGAGAAGATACGCAGTATTTT.

This clone occurred once. This rearrangement joins TRBV7-2 to TRBJ1-2; 8 nucleotides agree with TRBD1. The J segment lost 7 bases and the V segment lost 5 bases, leaving 9 bases of the junction unmatched. This CDR3 is built from 14 residues. CDR1 is SGHTA and CDR2 is FQGNSA in the germline V gene. CDR3 DNA: TGTGCCAGCAGCCCTCGGACAGGGCGGGGTGGCTACACCTTC. This codes for CASSPRTGRGGYTF.

The chain employs TRBV7-8 and TRBJ2-5, with 7 bases matching TRBD2. Germline CDR1 SGHVS, CDR2 FQNEAQ. Trimming removed 6 bases from V and 4 bases from J; junction bases left unmatched: 8. The CDR3 sequence is 14 residues long. The CDR3 here is CASSTQAGRETQYF. The CDR3 DNA follows: TGTGCCAGCAGTACCCAAGCGGGGAGAGAGACCCAGTACTTC.

Here the CDR3 DNA reads TGTGCCAGCAGTGTCCAGGCACTAAGGGGCAGACTGTTTTTT. Protein sequence: CASSVQALRGRLFF. The chain couples TRBV2 to TRBJ1-4; a possible D gene is TRBD1 (5 bases). The V gene's germline CDR1 is SNHLY and CDR2 FYNNEI. The CDR3 has 14 amino acids. V was trimmed by 4 bases and J by 13 bases, leaving 19 bases between them.

CDR3 protein: CASSLRTSGMDTQYF. In nucleotides, the CDR3 is TGTGCCAGCAGCTTGCGGACTAGCGGGATGGATACGCAGTATTTT. The rearrangement links TRBV11-2 to TRBJ2-3, with 12 positions matching TRBD2. V lost 3 bases and J lost 6; bases outside the gene matches: 4. The CDR3 runs to 15 residues. The V gene's germline CDR1 is SGHAT and CDR2 FQNNGV.

The chain combines TRBV20-1 with TRBJ1-2, with 7 bases lining up with TRBD1. Germline CDR1 and CDR2: DFQATT and SNEGSKA (reference sequence). There are 15 residues in the CDR3. V was clipped by 3 bases and J by 3 bases; unmatched bases: 10. The CDR3 reads CSASDNRGLYYGYTF. The CDR3 region has the DNA TGCAGTGCTAGTGATAACAGGGGCTTGTACTATGGCTACACCTTC.

The chain is built from TRBV2 and TRBJ1-1; the D is unclear. Trimming took 2 bases from V and 0 from J, leaving 4 bases between them. Germline CDR1 reads SNHLY; CDR2 reads FYNNEI. The CDR3 has 13 amino acids. The CDR3 protein is CASSENMNTEAFF. The CDR3 nucleotides are TGTGCCAGCAGTGAAAATATGAACACTGAAGCTTTCTTT.